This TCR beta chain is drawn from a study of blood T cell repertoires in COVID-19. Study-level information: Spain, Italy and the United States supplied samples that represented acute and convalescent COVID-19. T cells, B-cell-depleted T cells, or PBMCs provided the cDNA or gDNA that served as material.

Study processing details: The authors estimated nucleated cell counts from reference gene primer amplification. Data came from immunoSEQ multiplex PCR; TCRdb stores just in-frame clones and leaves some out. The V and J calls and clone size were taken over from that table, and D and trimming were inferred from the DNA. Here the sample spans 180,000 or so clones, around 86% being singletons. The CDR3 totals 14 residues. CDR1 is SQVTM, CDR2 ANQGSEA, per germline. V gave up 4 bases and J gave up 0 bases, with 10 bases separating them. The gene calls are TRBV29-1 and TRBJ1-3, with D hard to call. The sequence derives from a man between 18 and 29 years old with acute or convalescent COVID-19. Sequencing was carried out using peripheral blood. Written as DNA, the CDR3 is TGCAGCGTTGCTACAGAGACCTCTGGAAACACCATATATTTT. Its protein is CSVATETSGNTIYF.